Reported below is one T cell receptor (beta chain). Original processing notes: How many nucleated cells were present was estimated from reference gene primer amplification. The method was immunoSEQ multiplex PCR; TCRdb's version includes in-frame clones alone and lacks a portion of them. That table furnishes V, J and clone size, whereas the DNA furnished D and trimming. The sample consists of under 450,000 clones, more than 75% of them appearing once. This entry comes from a study of blood T cell repertoires in COVID-19. Overall study context: PBMCs, B-cell-depleted T cells, or T cells provided the cDNA or gDNA that made up the material.

The participants were between about 18 and 90 years old and came from fewer than 25 US areas. Recovered status applied to Cohort 3 donors who had two consecutive negative PCRs. It also applied to those with clearance or with symptom resolution. V gave up 2 bases and J gave up 6 bases, with 7 bases separating them. This CDR3 contains 12 residues. The sequencing sample was made of PBMCs or T cells enriched from blood (not recorded which). The chain employs TRBV12-3 or TRBV12-4 and TRBJ1-2; D gene uncertain. This receptor was obtained from a woman aged 25 to 39 who had recovered from COVID-19. The DNA of the CDR3 is TGTGCCAGCAGTTTAATGACAAATGGCTACACCTTC. It yields the protein CASSLMTNGYTF.